This TCR beta chain was found in a study of T cells expressing NK-cell markers. Study observations and caveats: CD8+ T cells in over five donors included dominant NKG2C+ clonotypes at 1.0-7.0%. These clonotypes, the leaders elsewhere, also led the CD3+CD56-NKG2C+ fraction in several donors.

Scientists made TCR beta cDNA using 5'RACE template switching with UMIs. TCRdb re-called the 5' RACE reads and gives one entry per CDR3 protein, without DNA. The sample yields some 450,000 distinct CDR3 sequences, of which the top ten take up about 7.3%. This CDR3 comprises 15 residues. Germline V CDR1 and CDR2: SGHVS, FQNEAQ. Of note for this clonotype: The antigen is undetermined.

The chain recombines TRBV7-8 with TRBJ2-3; TCRdb's D gene call, TRBD1, goes unchecked for lack of DNA. Specimen: blood T cells: a sorted CD56 or NKG2C T cell subset, CD4+ or CD8+ T cells, or bulk PBMC T cells (not recorded which). The receptor was isolated from a woman aged 18 to 75 in good health. CDR3 sequence reads: CASSFWGQLTDTQYF.